Each of the 5 T cell receptor beta chains below was sequenced from the same sample in a study of blood T cell repertoires in COVID-19. TCRdb keeps only in-frame clones here, not all; method: immunoSEQ multiplex PCR. The sample holds about 110,000 clones, 88% seen once. Sample: peripheral blood. The source is a human donor in a cohort sampled during active COVID-19.

The chain couples TRBV9 to TRBJ2-5, with D hard to call. The CDR3 runs to 15 residues. V was clipped by 0 bases and J by 0 bases, with 9 bases between them. Germline V CDR1 and CDR2: SGDLS, YYNGEE. The DNA of the CDR3 is TGTGCCAGCAGCGTAGGAGGCAGTTACCAAGAGACCCAGTACTTC. Translated, it gives CASSVGGSYQETQYF.

V gene TRBV7-8 combines with J gene TRBJ1-5, with 8 bases fitting TRBD1. Trimming removed 6 bases from V and 6 bases from J; junction bases left unmatched: 13. The CDR3 consists of 16 residues. CDR1 SGHVS and CDR2 FQNEAQ come from the germline V gene. The DNA of the CDR3 is TGTGCCAGCAGTCAAATAGGGACAGGAGCCTCTCAGCCCCAGCATTTT. It translates to CASSQIGTGASQPQHF. Complete variable domain (other parts from reference TRBV7-8 and TRBJ1-5): GAGVSQSPRYKVAKRGQDVALRCDPISGHVSLFWYQQALGQGPEFLTYFQNEAQLDKSGLPSDRFFAERPEGSVSTLKIQRTQQEDSAVYLCASSQIGTGASQPQHFGDGTRLSIL.

In the case of this clone: One end of the junction does not line up with germline, which may come from a read error. The chain links TRBV7-7 to TRBJ2-3, with 7 bases that match TRBD2. The germline V gene encodes CDR1 SSHAT and CDR2 FNYEAQ (reference sequence). The CDR3 runs to 16 residues. CDR3 protein: CASSSLSGSSTDTQYF. The CDR3 DNA sequence: TGTGCTAGCAGCTCCCTTAGCGGGTCTAGCACAGATACGCAGTATTTT.

In this sample, this clone turned up once. The chain is built from TRBV6-5 and TRBJ1-1; the D gene is possibly TRBD1 (6 bases). This CDR3 region has 14 residues. Germline CDR1 reads MNHEY; CDR2 reads SVGAGI. V gave up 6 bases and J gave up 3 bases, with 14 bases separating them. Written as DNA, the CDR3 is TGTGCCAGCAGCGATCTTCAGGGGTACACTGAAGCTTTCTTT. It codes for CASSDLQGYTEAFF.

The genes are TRBV5-4 and TRBJ2-3; 8 bases match TRBD2. Germline CDR1 and CDR2: SGHNT and YYREEE (reference sequence). J lost 0 bases, V lost 2 bases, and 8 bases had no gene match. CDR3 length: 17 residues. CDR3 residues: CASSFRERGPSTDTQYF. In DNA form, the CDR3 reads TGTGCCAGCAGCTTCAGGGAGCGGGGGCCTAGCACAGATACGCAGTATTTT.